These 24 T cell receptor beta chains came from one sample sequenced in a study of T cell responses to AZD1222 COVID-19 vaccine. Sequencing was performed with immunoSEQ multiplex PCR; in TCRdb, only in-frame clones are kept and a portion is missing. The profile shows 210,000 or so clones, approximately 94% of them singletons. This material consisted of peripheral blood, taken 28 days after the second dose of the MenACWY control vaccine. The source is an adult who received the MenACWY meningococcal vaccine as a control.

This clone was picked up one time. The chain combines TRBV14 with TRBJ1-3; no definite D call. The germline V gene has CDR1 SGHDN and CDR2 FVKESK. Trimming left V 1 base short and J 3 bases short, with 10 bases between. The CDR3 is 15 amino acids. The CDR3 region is CASSQGPVLGNTIYF. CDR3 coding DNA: TGTGCCAGCAGCCAAGGACCGGTCCTTGGAAACACCATATATTTT.

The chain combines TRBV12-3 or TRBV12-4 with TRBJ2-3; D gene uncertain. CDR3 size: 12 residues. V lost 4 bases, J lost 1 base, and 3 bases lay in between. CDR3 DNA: TGTGCCAGCAGTTGGGGCACAGATACGCAGTATTTT. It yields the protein CASSWGTDTQYF.

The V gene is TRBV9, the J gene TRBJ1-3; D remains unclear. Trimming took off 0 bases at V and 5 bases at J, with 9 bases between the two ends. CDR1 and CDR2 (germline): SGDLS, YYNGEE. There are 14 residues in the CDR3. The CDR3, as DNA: TGTGCCAGCAGCGTAGCCGACGAAAGAAACACCATATATTTT. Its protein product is CASSVADERNTIYF.

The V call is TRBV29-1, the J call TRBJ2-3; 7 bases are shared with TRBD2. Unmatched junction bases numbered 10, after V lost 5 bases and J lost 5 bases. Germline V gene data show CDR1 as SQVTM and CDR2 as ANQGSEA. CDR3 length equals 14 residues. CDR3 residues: CSVWAGARGDTQYF. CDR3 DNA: TGCAGCGTTTGGGCGGGAGCCCGCGGAGATACGCAGTATTTT.

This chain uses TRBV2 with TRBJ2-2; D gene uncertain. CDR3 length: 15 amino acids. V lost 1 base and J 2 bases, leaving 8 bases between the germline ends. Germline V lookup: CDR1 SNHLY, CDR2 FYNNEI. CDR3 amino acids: CASSEDRGNTGELFF. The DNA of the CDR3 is TGTGCCAGCAGTGAAGACAGAGGAAACACCGGGGAGCTGTTTTTT.

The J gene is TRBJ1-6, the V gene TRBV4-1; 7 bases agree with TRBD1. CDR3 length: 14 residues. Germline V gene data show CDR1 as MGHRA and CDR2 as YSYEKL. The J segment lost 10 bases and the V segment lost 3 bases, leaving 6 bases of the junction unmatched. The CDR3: CASSHTGDGSPLHF. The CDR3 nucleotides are TGCGCCAGCAGCCACACAGGGGATGGCTCACCCCTCCACTTT.

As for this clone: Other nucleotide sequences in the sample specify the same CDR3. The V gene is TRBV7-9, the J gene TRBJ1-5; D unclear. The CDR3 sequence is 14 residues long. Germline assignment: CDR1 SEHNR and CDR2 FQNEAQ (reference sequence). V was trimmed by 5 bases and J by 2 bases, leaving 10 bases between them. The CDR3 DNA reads TGTGCCAGCAGCCTTGGTGTAGGCAATCAGCCCCAGCATTTT. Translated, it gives CASSLGVGNQPQHF.

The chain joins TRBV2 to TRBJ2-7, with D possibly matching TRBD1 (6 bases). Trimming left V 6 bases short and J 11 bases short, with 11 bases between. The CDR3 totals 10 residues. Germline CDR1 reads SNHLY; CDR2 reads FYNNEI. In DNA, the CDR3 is TGTGCCAGCAGCCGACAGGTCAAGTACTTC. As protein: CASSRQVKYF.

The CDR3 reads CASSLGGPSTDTQYF. CDR3 nucleotide sequence: TGTGCCAGCAGCTTGGGCGGCCCTAGCACAGATACGCAGTATTTT. V usage is TRBV13 and J usage is TRBJ2-3, with D uncertain. Germline-derived CDR1 and CDR2 are PRHDT and FYEKMQ (reference sequence). There are 15 residues in the CDR3. Trimming removed 3 bases at V and 0 bases at J, with 10 bases between.

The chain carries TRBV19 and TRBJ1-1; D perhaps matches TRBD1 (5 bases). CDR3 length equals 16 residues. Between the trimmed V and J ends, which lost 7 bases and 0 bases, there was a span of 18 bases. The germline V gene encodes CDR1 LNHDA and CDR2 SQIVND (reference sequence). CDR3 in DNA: TGTGCCAGTATTTCCTTGGGGGACGGGATGAACACTGAAGCTTTCTTT. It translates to CASISLGDGMNTEAFF. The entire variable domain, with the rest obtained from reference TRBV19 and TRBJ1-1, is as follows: DGGITQSPKYLFRKEGQNVTLSCEQNLNHDAMYWYRQDPGQGLRLIYYSQIVNDFQKGDIAEGYSVSREKKESFPLTVTSAQKNPTAFYLCASISLGDGMNTEAFFGQGTRLTVV.

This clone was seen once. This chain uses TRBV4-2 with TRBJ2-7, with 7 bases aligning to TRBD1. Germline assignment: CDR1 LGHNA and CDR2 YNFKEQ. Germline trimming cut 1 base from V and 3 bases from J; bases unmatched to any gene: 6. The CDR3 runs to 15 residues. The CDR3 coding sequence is TGTGCCAGCAGCCAAGGTCCGGGACAGCTCTACGAGCAGTACTTC. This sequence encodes CASSQGPGQLYEQYF.

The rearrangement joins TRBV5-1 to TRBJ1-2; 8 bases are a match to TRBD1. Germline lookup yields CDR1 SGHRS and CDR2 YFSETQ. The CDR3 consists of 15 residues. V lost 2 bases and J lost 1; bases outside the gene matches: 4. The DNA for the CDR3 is TGCGCCAGCAGCTTTTCAGGGGGCGGTAACTATGGCTACACCTTC. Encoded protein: CASSFSGGGNYGYTF.

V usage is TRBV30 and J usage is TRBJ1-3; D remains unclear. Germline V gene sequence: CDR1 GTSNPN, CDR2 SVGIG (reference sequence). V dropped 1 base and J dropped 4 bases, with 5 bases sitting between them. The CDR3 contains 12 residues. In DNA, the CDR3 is TGTGCCTGGAGTGGTGGAGGAAACACCATATATTTT. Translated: CAWSGGGNTIYF.

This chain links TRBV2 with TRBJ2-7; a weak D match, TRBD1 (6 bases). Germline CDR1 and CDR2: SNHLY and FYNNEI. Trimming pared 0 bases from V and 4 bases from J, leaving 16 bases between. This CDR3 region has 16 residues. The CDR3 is CASSEAFSGQGYEQYF. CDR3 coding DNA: TGTGCCAGCAGTGAAGCGTTCTCGGGTCAGGGGTACGAGCAGTACTTC.

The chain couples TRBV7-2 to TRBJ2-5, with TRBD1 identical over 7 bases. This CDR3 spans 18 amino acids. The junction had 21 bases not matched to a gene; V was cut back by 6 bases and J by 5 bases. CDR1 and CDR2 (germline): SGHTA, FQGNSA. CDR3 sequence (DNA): TGTGCCAGCAGGAGGACAGGATTAACGGGGATTCAAAGGGAGACCCAGTACTTC. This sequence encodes CASRRTGLTGIQRETQYF.

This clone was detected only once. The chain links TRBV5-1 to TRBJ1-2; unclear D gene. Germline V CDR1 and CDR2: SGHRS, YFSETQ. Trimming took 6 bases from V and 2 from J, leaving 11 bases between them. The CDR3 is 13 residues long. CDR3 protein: CASKPGENYGYTF. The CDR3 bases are TGCGCCAGCAAGCCGGGAGAGAACTATGGCTACACCTTC.

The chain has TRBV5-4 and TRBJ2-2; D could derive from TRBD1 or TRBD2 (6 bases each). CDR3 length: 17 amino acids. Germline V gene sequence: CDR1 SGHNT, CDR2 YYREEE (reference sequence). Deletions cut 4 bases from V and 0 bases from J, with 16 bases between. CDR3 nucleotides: TGTGCCAGCAGCGGGGGGCCCGGGGCGGCGAACACCGGGGAGCTGTTTTTT. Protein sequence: CASSGGPGAANTGELFF.

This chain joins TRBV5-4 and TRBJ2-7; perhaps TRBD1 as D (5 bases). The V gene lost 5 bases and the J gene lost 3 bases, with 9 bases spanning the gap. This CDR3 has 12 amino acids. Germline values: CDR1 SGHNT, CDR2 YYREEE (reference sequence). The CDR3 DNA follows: TGTGCCAGCAGTATCGACAGCTACGAGCAGTACTTC. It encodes CASSIDSYEQYF.

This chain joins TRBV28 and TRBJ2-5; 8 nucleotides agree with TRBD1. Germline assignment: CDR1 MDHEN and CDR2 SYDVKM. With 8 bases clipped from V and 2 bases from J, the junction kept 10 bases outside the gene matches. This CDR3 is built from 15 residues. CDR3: CASSHRQGWQETQYF. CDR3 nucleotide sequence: TGTGCCAGCTCTCACCGACAGGGGTGGCAAGAGACCCAGTACTTC.

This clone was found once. DNA for the CDR3: TGCAGCGTTGAGTCAGGGGCTTTCGGGGAAGCTTTCTTT. As protein: CSVESGAFGEAFF. V is TRBV29-1 and J is TRBJ1-1; maybe TRBD1 (6 bases). The CDR3 length is 13 residues. Per germline, CDR1 SQVTM and CDR2 ANQGSEA. Trimming removed 3 bases at V and 8 bases at J, with 16 bases between. Full variable domain (remainder filled in from reference TRBV29-1 and TRBJ1-1): SAVISQKPSRDICQRGTSLTIQCQVDSQVTMMFWYRQQPGQSLTLIATANQGSEATYESGFVIDKFPISRPNLTFSTLTVSNMSPEDSSIYLCSVESGAFGEAFFGQGTRLTVV.

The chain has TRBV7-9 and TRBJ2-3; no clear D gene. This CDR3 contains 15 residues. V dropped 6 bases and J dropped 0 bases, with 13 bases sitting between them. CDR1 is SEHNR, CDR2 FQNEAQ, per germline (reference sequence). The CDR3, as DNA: TGTGCCAGCAGTGCAATCCTCCCTAGCACAGATACGCAGTATTTT. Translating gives CASSAILPSTDTQYF. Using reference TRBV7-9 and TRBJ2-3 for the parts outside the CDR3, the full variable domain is DTGVSQNPRHKITKRGQNVTFRCDPISEHNRLYWYRQTLGQGPEFLTYFQNEAQLEKSRLLSDRFSAERPKGSFSTLEIQRTEQGDSAMYLCASSAILPSTDTQYFGPGTRLTVL.

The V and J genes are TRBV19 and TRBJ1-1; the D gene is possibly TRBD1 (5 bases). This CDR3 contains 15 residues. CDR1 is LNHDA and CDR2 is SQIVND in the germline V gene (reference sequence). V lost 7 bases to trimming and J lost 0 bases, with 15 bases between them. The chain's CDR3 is CASMLMGTMNTEAFF. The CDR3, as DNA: TGTGCCAGTATGCTTATGGGGACGATGAACACTGAAGCTTTCTTT.

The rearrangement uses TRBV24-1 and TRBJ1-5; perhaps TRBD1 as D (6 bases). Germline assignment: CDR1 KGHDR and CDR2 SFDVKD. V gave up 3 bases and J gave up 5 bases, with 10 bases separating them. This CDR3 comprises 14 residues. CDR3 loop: CATSDEQGYQPQHF. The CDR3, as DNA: TGTGCCACCAGTGATGAACAGGGTTATCAGCCCCAGCATTTT.

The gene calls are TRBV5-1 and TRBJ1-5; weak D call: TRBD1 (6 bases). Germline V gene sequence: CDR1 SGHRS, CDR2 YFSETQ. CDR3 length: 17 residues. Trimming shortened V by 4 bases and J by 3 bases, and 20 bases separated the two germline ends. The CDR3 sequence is CASSPGTNLGDNQPQHF. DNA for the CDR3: TGCGCCAGCAGCCCCGGGACAAACCTGGGGGACAATCAGCCCCAGCATTTT.